These 16 T cell receptor beta chains were all obtained from the same sample, sequenced in a study of control samples from healthy donors and cancer patients. The data were produced by immunoSEQ multiplex PCR, yet TCRdb's version contains in-frame clones alone and is incomplete. In the table there are roughly 100,000 clones, 80% to 90% of which are singletons. Sequencing used PBMCs. These receptors were taken from a man between 60 and 70 years old with lung cancer.

The chain links TRBV4-1 to TRBJ2-7; TRBD2 agrees at 12 bases. Losses at the gene ends were 0 bases for V and 4 bases for J; bases not matched to a gene: 1. The CDR3 has 15 residues. Germline lookup yields CDR1 MGHRA and CDR2 YSYEKL. CDR3 sequence reads: CASSQELAGGYEQYF. The CDR3 bases are TGCGCCAGCAGCCAAGAACTAGCGGGGGGTTACGAGCAGTACTTC.

The genes are TRBV30 and TRBJ1-6; TRBD1 agrees at 7 bases. The CDR3 spans 14 residues. CDR1 GTSNPN and CDR2 SVGIG come from the germline V gene (reference sequence). V was pared by 3 bases and J by 7 bases, with 6 bases of the junction left unmatched. CDR3 region: CAWRIAGGNSPLHF. As DNA, the CDR3 is TGTGCCTGGAGGATCGCAGGGGGGAATTCACCCCTCCACTTT.

V gene TRBV6-1 combines with J gene TRBJ1-1; D unresolved. CDR1 is MNHNS and CDR2 is SASEGT in the germline V gene. Trimming shortened V by 3 bases and J by 0 bases, and 11 bases separated the two germline ends. The CDR3 consists of 15 residues. The CDR3 DNA sequence: TGTGCCAGCAGTGACAGTAGCCTCATGAACACTGAAGCTTTCTTT. Residues: CASSDSSLMNTEAFF.

The table lists this clone with many counts. The rearrangement uses TRBV5-1 and TRBJ1-1; unclear D gene. Deletions cut 2 bases from V and 1 base from J, with 9 bases between. Germline loops: CDR1 SGHRS, CDR2 YFSETQ. The CDR3 loop spans 14 amino acids. Here the CDR3 reads CASSFTRGNTEAFF. The CDR3 DNA reads TGCGCCAGCAGCTTCACCCGCGGGAACACTGAAGCTTTCTTT.

This clone was seen only a few times. The chain is built from TRBV7-2 and TRBJ2-7, with D perhaps TRBD2 (6 bases). This CDR3 contains 16 residues. V was cut by 5 bases and J by 2 bases, with 19 bases left in between. Germline values: CDR1 SGHTA, CDR2 FQGNSA. The CDR3 sequence is CASSQSGAGGAYEQYF. The CDR3, as DNA: TGTGCCAGCAGCCAATCCGGGGCCGGAGGGGCCTACGAGCAGTACTTC.

The genes are TRBV6-5 and TRBJ2-6; D is uncertain. The V end was cut by 3 bases, the J end by 0 bases, with 6 bases between. CDR3 length equals 15 residues. Germline V gene lookup returns CDR1 MNHEY and CDR2 SVGAGI. The CDR3 spells CASSYRYSGANVLTF. The CDR3, as DNA: TGTGCCAGCAGTTATCGGTACTCTGGGGCCAACGTCCTGACTTTC.

V and J are TRBV4-1 and TRBJ1-1, with 7 nucleotides matching TRBD1. The CDR3 is made up of 16 amino acids. J was trimmed by 6 bases and V by 0 bases; bases with no gene match: 10. The germline V gene encodes CDR1 MGHRA and CDR2 YSYEKL. CDR3 residues: CASSQDPTGVFPEAFF. CDR3 sequence (DNA): TGCGCCAGCAGCCAAGACCCCACAGGGGTGTTCCCTGAAGCTTTCTTT.

CDR3 DNA: TGTGCCAGCAGCCCGACTCACTACGAGCAGTACTTC. This codes for CASSPTHYEQYF. V gene TRBV14 combines with J gene TRBJ2-7; D not certain. CDR1 and CDR2 from the germline V gene are SGHDN and FVKESK. The CDR3 contains 12 residues. The V and J ends lost 4 bases and 3 bases respectively, with 7 bases between them.

This chain uses TRBV24-1 with TRBJ2-3; TRBD2 matches 8 bases. After removal of 8 bases from V and 8 bases from J, the junction contained 8 bases not matched to a gene. This CDR3 has 13 amino acids. Germline CDR1 reads KGHDR; CDR2 reads SFDVKD. The DNA of the CDR3 is TGTGCCACCAAGGGATTTGCGGGGGGTACGCAGTATTTT. It codes for CATKGFAGGTQYF.

The gene calls are TRBV13 and TRBJ2-5; 16 nucleotides match TRBD2. The CDR3 consists of 18 residues. Per the germline V gene, CDR1 is PRHDT and CDR2 is FYEKMQ (reference sequence). Trimming cost V 5 bases and J 2 bases; bases outside gene matches: 8. In DNA, the CDR3 is TGTGCCAGCAGCCCGGGGACTAGCGGGGGGGAATCACAAGAGACCCAGTACTTC. Its translation is CASSPGTSGGESQETQYF.

DNA of the CDR3: TGCAGCGTTGCCCCGGGACAGCCCTACGAGCAGTACGTC. Encoded protein: CSVAPGQPYEQYV. The chain combines TRBV29-1 with TRBJ2-7; 7 positions agree with TRBD1. The J segment lost 2 bases and the V segment lost 4 bases, leaving 5 bases of the junction unmatched. CDR3 length equals 13 residues. Germline V gives CDR1 SQVTM, CDR2 ANQGSEA.

J is TRBJ1-6 and V is TRBV5-1; D not certain. CDR1 and CDR2 (germline): SGHRS, YFSETQ. This CDR3 contains 17 residues. With 4 bases removed from V and 0 bases from J, the gap between germline ends came to 14 bases. The CDR3 protein is CASSPESPSSYNSPLHF. The CDR3 DNA sequence: TGCGCCAGCAGCCCCGAAAGTCCGAGCTCCTATAATTCACCCCTCCACTTT.

The V call is TRBV5-1, the J call TRBJ2-1; 10 positions match TRBD1. V shed 4 bases and J 6 bases; nucleotides not matched to a gene: 4. Germline CDR1 and CDR2: SGHRS and YFSETQ. The CDR3 totals 14 residues. Here the CDR3 DNA reads TGCGCCAGCAGCGGACAGGGGGGCGGCAATGAGCAGTTCTTC. Translated: CASSGQGGGNEQFF.

The J gene is TRBJ2-1, the V gene TRBV4-1; D remains ambiguous. From germline, CDR1 is MGHRA and CDR2 YSYEKL. CDR3 length: 16 residues. V lost 1 base, J lost 5 bases, and 15 bases lay in between. The CDR3 sequence: CASSQGVINGHNEQFF. CDR3 coding DNA: TGCGCCAGCAGCCAAGGAGTAATTAACGGCCACAATGAGCAGTTCTTC.

CDR3 region: CASRTGAGYSYEQYF. The DNA of the CDR3 is TGCGCCAGCAGAACAGGGGCAGGCTACTCCTACGAGCAGTACTTC. The rearrangement links TRBV5-1 to TRBJ2-7; 7 bases match TRBD1. CDR3 length: 15 residues. The germline V gene encodes CDR1 SGHRS and CDR2 YFSETQ. Unmatched junction bases numbered 8, after V lost 5 bases and J lost 0 bases.

This chain uses TRBV11-3 with TRBJ2-1; 8 nucleotides line up with TRBD2. The germline V gene encodes CDR1 SGHNT and CDR2 YENEEA. Trimming at V came to 0 bases and at J to 3 bases, leaving 10 bases not matched to a gene. This CDR3 has 18 amino acids. For the CDR3, the DNA is TGTGCCAGCAGCTTAGAGGCATTCGGGCGGGGGGACTACAATGAGCAGTTCTTC. This codes for CASSLEAFGRGDYNEQFF.